The 6 T cell receptor beta chains listed next were all sequenced from one sample in a study of shared clonotypes between healthy human individuals. TCRdb keeps only in-frame clones here, not all; method: immunoSEQ multiplex PCR. Among hundreds of thousands of clones listed, about 78% were seen once. Sequenced input: memory CD4+ T cells sorted from blood. Described subset: CD45RA-negative fraction. These receptor sequences come from a woman under 40 in good health.

The CDR3 sequence: CASSLASLADTDTQYF. Written as DNA, the CDR3 is TGCGCCAGCAGCTTGGCGTCACTAGCGGACACAGATACGCAGTATTTT. The rearrangement joins TRBV5-1 to TRBJ2-3; 8 nucleotides match TRBD2. This CDR3 has 16 residues. Germline loops: CDR1 SGHRS, CDR2 YFSETQ. Trimming took 0 bases from V and 2 from J; bases not matched to a gene: 5. Based on the CDR3 plus reference TRBV5-1 and TRBJ2-3, the full variable domain is KAGVTQTPRYLIKTRGQQVTLSCSPISGHRSVSWYQQTPGQGLQFLFEYFSETQRNKGNFPGRFSGRQFSNSRSEMNVSTLELGDSALYLCASSLASLADTDTQYFGPGTRLTVL.

This chain links TRBV12-5 with TRBJ2-3; D gene uncertain. The CDR3 runs 13 residues. Germline V gives CDR1 LGHNT, CDR2 FRNRAP. Between the trimmed V and J ends, which lost 2 bases and 2 bases, there was a span of 5 bases. DNA for the CDR3: TGTGCTAGTGGTTTGTACAACACAGATACGCAGTATTTT. This gives the protein CASGLYNTDTQYF.

This clone was found a few times. This sequence joins TRBV28 and TRBJ1-5; D call uncertain. CDR1 is MDHEN, CDR2 SYDVKM, per germline. Trimming pared 4 bases from V and 4 bases from J, leaving 8 bases between. The CDR3 runs 13 residues. CDR3 sequence: CASSWSVNQPQHF. As DNA, the CDR3 is TGTGCCAGCAGTTGGTCGGTAAATCAGCCCCAGCATTTT.

The chain joins TRBV6-5 to TRBJ1-1; 7 bases align to TRBD1. CDR3 length: 14 amino acids. Germline V gene data show CDR1 as MNHEY and CDR2 as SVGAGI. The V gene end was trimmed by 0 bases and the J gene end by 6 bases; junction bases not matched to a gene: 4. CDR3 DNA: TGTGCCAGCAGTTACTCGATGGGACAGTCTGAAGCTTTCTTT. Translating it yields CASSYSMGQSEAFF.

This clone has just a few counts. The chain couples TRBV5-4 to TRBJ2-2; no clear D. CDR1 SGHNT and CDR2 YYREEE come from the germline V gene (reference sequence). The V end was cut by 4 bases, the J end by 2 bases, with 12 bases between. The CDR3 extends over 15 amino acids. CDR3 nucleotides: TGTGCCAGCAGCCCGGGCGGCAGAAACACCGGGGAGCTGTTTTTT. Translating it yields CASSPGGRNTGELFF.

The chain combines TRBV28 with TRBJ1-2, with D possibly being TRBD1 (5 bases). This CDR3 is 16 amino acids long. Germline V lookup: CDR1 MDHEN, CDR2 SYDVKM. The V end lost 7 bases, the J end lost 1 base, and 19 bases lay between the germline ends. The CDR3 coding sequence is TGTGCCAGCATACCCCTCGGGGCACAAATTAACTATGGCTACACCTTC. Protein product: CASIPLGAQINYGYTF.